Listed below are T cell receptor beta chains from one sample, sequenced in a study of blood T cell repertoires in COVID-19. The assay was immunoSEQ multiplex PCR, and TCRdb's table has in-frame clones only and misses some. The sample carries 140,000 to 150,000 clones, about 90% recorded once. Sequenced: peripheral blood. The receptors derive from a woman between 45 and 60 years old with acute or convalescent COVID-19. Both conserved end residues are part of each CDR3.

>TRBV6-5|TRBJ1-5|15
CASSYSQGAGQPQHF
>TRBV4-1|TRBJ2-1|13
CASSQAQGNEQFF
>TRBV5-6|TRBJ2-5|15
CASSLRLRGEETQYF
>TRBV6-2/TRBV6-3|TRBJ1-5|14
CASSQDRINQPQHF
>TRBV2|TRBJ1-1|14
CASRTIRGEEEAFF
>TRBV10-3|TRBJ1-5|15
CAIRGDREGNQPQHF
>TRBV9|TRBJ2-2|15
CASSRTSGNTGELFF
>TRBV6-5|TRBJ2-6|15
CASTKNRAGANVLTF
>TRBV6-5|TRBJ2-5|14
CASSRLAGGETQYF
>TRBV10-3|TRBJ2-2|15
CAISSSGGTTGELFF
>TRBV6-6|TRBJ1-2|13
CASTIGTSYGYTF
>TRBV10-3|TRBJ1-5|14
CAISGQGRNQPQHF
>TRBV5-5|TRBJ2-7|14
CASSPGLAERGQYF
>TRBV6-5|TRBJ2-7|15
CASRTYRDSPYEQYF
>TRBV3-1/TRBV3-2|TRBJ1-2|13
CASSQSEDYGYTF
>TRBV3-1/TRBV3-2|TRBJ1-1|16
CASSRDTYNTNTEAFF
>TRBV5-5|TRBJ1-5|14
CASTRGFSNQPQHF
>TRBV5-1|TRBJ2-7|15
CASSPVYEKSYEQYF
>TRBV4-1|TRBJ1-6|18
CASSQEGQGAAYNSPLHF
>TRBV5-5|TRBJ1-2|17
CASSKELGQGDSYGYTF
>TRBV4-2|TRBJ1-1|17
CASSQRKTGNFGTEAFF
>TRBV5-4|TRBJ2-7|15
CASSVPGQKSYEQYF
>TRBV14|TRBJ1-6|15
CASSQLGTGYSPLHF
>TRBV27|TRBJ2-2|16
CASSFGTGSSTGELFF
>TRBV5-1|TRBJ2-7|16
CASSLKASGPGSEQYF
>TRBV5-1|TRBJ2-5|15
CASSFTGSLAETQYF
>TRBV13|TRBJ2-3|17
CASSLVGTSGATDTQYF
>TRBV19|TRBJ1-1|14
CASSMQGAPTEAFF
>TRBV3-1/TRBV3-2|TRBJ2-3|15
CASTRTSGGTDTQYF
>TRBV6-5|TRBJ1-2|14
CASSIGVAAYGYTF
>TRBV19|TRBJ1-6|14
CASSMVRENSPLHF
>TRBV6-1|TRBJ1-6|11
CASSESFDSYF
>TRBV5-1|TRBJ2-1|12
CASSNTHNEQFF
>TRBV6-9|TRBJ2-1|17
CASSYPPRTSGNNEQFF
>TRBV7-8|TRBJ1-3|15
CASSVQGAYGNTIYF
>TRBV7-3|TRBJ1-2|13
CASSFDRGSGYTF
>TRBV19|TRBJ2-5|18
CASSSLGGSLLAGETQYF
>TRBV27|TRBJ2-1|15
CASSSGLAGNNEQFF
>TRBV11-2|TRBJ2-3|16
CASSFGQALGTDTQYF
>TRBV6-6|TRBJ1-1|14
CASMVRGLGTEAFF